The 29 T cell receptor beta chains below all came from one sample that was sequenced in a study of blood T cell repertoires in COVID-19. Measured with immunoSEQ multiplex PCR; TCRdb has only the in-frame clones, and not every one. The sample includes 150,000 to 200,000 clones, more than 60% of them seen just once. The specimen sequenced was peripheral blood. These receptor sequences come from a man aged 50-59 years who had recovered from COVID-19.

This chain joins TRBV2 and TRBJ2-3; TRBD1 might be the D (5 bases). CDR1 and CDR2 from the germline V gene are SNHLY and FYNNEI. V lost 7 bases, J lost 2 bases, and 10 bases lay in between. CDR3 length: 13 amino acids. CDR3 DNA: TGTGCCAGCATAGGGGATAACACAGATACGCAGTATTTT. Translated, it gives CASIGDNTDTQYF.

The chain recombines TRBV11-2 with TRBJ1-1; D ambiguous. With 2 bases removed from V and 1 base from J, the gap between germline ends came to 5 bases. Germline CDR1 and CDR2: SGHAT and FQNNGV. There are 13 residues in the CDR3. CDR3: CASSLLRNTEAFF. For the CDR3, the DNA is TGTGCCAGCAGCTTACTTCGGAACACTGAAGCTTTCTTT.

The CDR3 DNA is TGTGCCAGCAGGAGGTTAGAAGAAGTATACAATGAGCAGTTCTTC. Translation gives CASRRLEEVYNEQFF. V usage is TRBV27 and J usage is TRBJ2-1; D is undetermined. Germline V gene sequence: CDR1 MNHEY, CDR2 SMNVEV (reference sequence). Deletions cut 6 bases from V and 4 bases from J, with 16 bases between. The CDR3 has 15 amino acids.

The chain recombines TRBV29-1 with TRBJ2-1; D is perhaps TRBD1 (5 bases). The CDR3 is 10 residues long. Trimming took 4 bases from V and 14 from J, leaving 12 bases between them. Germline assignment: CDR1 SQVTM and CDR2 ANQGSEA. The CDR3 region is CSVVDSFKFF. In DNA form, the CDR3 reads TGCAGCGTTGTTGACAGTTTCAAGTTCTTC.

The chain uses TRBV5-1 and TRBJ2-5; 9 positions agree with TRBD1. This CDR3 has 17 residues. V shed 3 bases and J 5 bases; nucleotides not matched to a gene: 14. The V gene's germline CDR1 is SGHRS and CDR2 YFSETQ. The CDR3 coding sequence is TGCGCCAGCAGCTCAACCGGGACAGGGTTTGTCGGGGAGACCCAGTACTTC. The encoded protein is CASSSTGTGFVGETQYF.

This clone was counted between two and nine times. CDR3 sequence: CASSLAQTSLYNEQFF. CDR3 coding DNA: TGCGCCAGCAGCTTAGCCCAGACTAGTCTTTACAATGAGCAGTTCTTC. The V call is TRBV5-1, the J call TRBJ2-1, with D possibly matching TRBD2 (6 bases). Trimming left V 2 bases short and J 4 bases short, with 16 bases between. This CDR3 contains 16 residues. Germline V gene lookup returns CDR1 SGHRS and CDR2 YFSETQ. Filled out from reference TRBV5-1 and TRBJ2-1, the complete variable domain reads KAGVTQTPRYLIKTRGQQVTLSCSPISGHRSVSWYQQTPGQGLQFLFEYFSETQRNKGNFPGRFSGRQFSNSRSEMNVSTLELGDSALYLCASSLAQTSLYNEQFFGPGTRLTVL.

The chain is built from TRBV9 and TRBJ2-7; 8 bases are a match to TRBD2. Germline assignment: CDR1 SGDLS and CDR2 YYNGEE. This CDR3 is 15 amino acids long. The trim removed 3 bases at V and 6 bases at J, leaving 11 bases unmatched. CDR3 region: CASSAPGTSFCEQYF. For the CDR3, the DNA is TGTGCCAGCAGCGCCCCCGGGACTAGTTTTTGCGAGCAGTACTTC.

As regards this clone: The same CDR3 also results from other DNA sequences found in this sample. The chain links TRBV18 to TRBJ1-1; 8 bases map to TRBD1. Germline V gene sequence: CDR1 KGHSH, CDR2 LQKENI. The V segment lost 6 bases and the J segment 2 bases; nucleotides outside the gene matches: 5. The CDR3 consists of 14 residues. In DNA, the CDR3 is TGTGCCAGCTCTCCGACAGGGGAAAACACTGAAGCTTTCTTT. Protein: CASSPTGENTEAFF.

Only a few counts were recorded for this clone. The rearrangement uses TRBV7-9 and TRBJ2-2, with 8 bases identical to TRBD2. V lost 3 bases to trimming and J lost 5 bases; unmatched junction nucleotides: 8. This CDR3 is built from 16 residues. Per germline, CDR1 SEHNR and CDR2 FQNEAQ (reference sequence). The CDR3 sequence: CASSFASGSGTGELFF. The CDR3 bases are TGTGCCAGCAGCTTCGCTAGCGGGTCGGGGACCGGGGAGCTGTTTTTT.

V and J are TRBV29-1 and TRBJ2-7; 8 bases are shared with TRBD2. CDR3 size: 13 residues. V gave up 7 bases and J gave up 6 bases; unmatched junction bases: 11. Per the germline V gene, CDR1 is SQVTM and CDR2 is ANQGSEA. The CDR3 protein is CSAQTSDGGEQYF. CDR3 in DNA: TGCAGCGCTCAGACTAGCGACGGAGGCGAGCAGTACTTC.

This chain uses TRBV19 with TRBJ1-1; D is ambiguous. V was shortened by 5 bases and J by 0 bases, with 7 bases between the two germline ends. Germline V gene sequence: CDR1 LNHDA, CDR2 SQIVND (reference sequence). The CDR3 has 13 residues. The CDR3 loop reads CASSFSMNTEAFF. The CDR3 region has the DNA TGTGCCAGTAGTTTTAGTATGAACACTGAAGCTTTCTTT.

V usage is TRBV3-1 (or the pseudogene TRBV3-2) and J usage is TRBJ1-1; no firm D call. The CDR3 contains 13 residues. The V gene's germline CDR1 is LGHDT and CDR2 YNNKEL (reference sequence). Trimming took 0 bases from V and 6 from J, leaving 8 bases between them. CDR3: CASSQDVASEAFF. The CDR3 DNA follows: TGTGCCAGCAGCCAAGACGTGGCCTCTGAAGCTTTCTTT.

The rearrangement links TRBV29-1 to TRBJ1-1; 7 bases map to TRBD1. The germline V gene has CDR1 SQVTM and CDR2 ANQGSEA. The CDR3 length is 12 residues. V trimming: 7 bases; J trimming: 4 bases; junction bases outside the gene matches: 6. In nucleotides, the CDR3 is TGCAGCGGGGAAGCAGGGGGCACTGAAGCTTTCTTT. As protein: CSGEAGGTEAFF.

J is TRBJ2-4 and V is TRBV4-3; D gene uncertain. Per germline, CDR1 LGHNA and CDR2 YSLEER. V was pared by 0 bases and J by 8 bases, with 11 bases between. This CDR3 is built from 14 residues. The CDR3 bases are TGCGCCAGCAGCCAAGACTCCGTCCGGGACATTCAGTACTTC. Translation: CASSQDSVRDIQYF.

This clone was picked up one time. The V gene is TRBV9, the J gene TRBJ2-5, with TRBD1 identical over 7 bases. The junction had 9 bases not matched to a gene; V was cut back by 2 bases and J by 5 bases. Germline loops: CDR1 SGDLS, CDR2 YYNGEE. The CDR3 totals 15 residues. The CDR3 region has the DNA TGTGCCAGCAGCGTTCTCCAGGGGGTCTTCGAGACCCAGTACTTC. As protein: CASSVLQGVFETQYF.

V gene TRBV5-6 combines with J gene TRBJ1-6; 9 positions match TRBD1. The germline CDR1 and CDR2 sequences are SGHDT and YYEEEE. The CDR3 length is 15 residues. The V and J ends lost 0 bases and 9 bases, in that order; junction bases with no gene match: 4. The DNA of the CDR3 is TGTGCCAGCAGCTTGGTGGGACAGGGAGTTTCACCCCTCCACTTT. This codes for CASSLVGQGVSPLHF.

This clone occurred a few times. The rearrangement links TRBV11-3 to TRBJ2-2; 7 nucleotides align to TRBD2. The V gene end was trimmed by 6 bases and the J gene end by 6 bases; junction bases not matched to a gene: 4. The germline CDR1 and CDR2 sequences are SGHNT and YENEEA. CDR3 length: 13 residues. CDR3 residues: CASRPAGAGELFF. The CDR3 DNA reads as TGTGCCAGCAGGCCTGCGGGGGCCGGGGAGCTGTTTTTT.

This chain uses TRBV19 with TRBJ1-1; a possible D gene is TRBD1 (5 bases). V lost 6 bases and J lost 7, with 18 bases in between. CDR1 and CDR2 (germline): LNHDA, SQIVND (reference sequence). The CDR3 is 14 amino acids. CDR3 nucleotide sequence: TGTGCCAGTAGAACGATTAATCAGGGAAATGAAGCTTTCTTT. As protein: CASRTINQGNEAFF.

The chain employs TRBV28 and TRBJ1-5; unclear D gene. CDR1 is MDHEN, CDR2 SYDVKM, per germline. CDR3 length equals 16 residues. V was clipped by 2 bases and J by 0 bases, with 11 bases between them. The CDR3 DNA reads TGTGCCAGCAGTTTAACCAGGTTGCATAGCAATCAGCCCCAGCATTTT. It encodes CASSLTRLHSNQPQHF.

This chain joins TRBV14 and TRBJ2-7, with unresolved D. V shed 2 bases and J shed 0 bases, with 11 bases lying between them. The CDR3 has 15 amino acids. CDR1 is SGHDN and CDR2 is FVKESK in the germline V gene. The CDR3 loop reads CASSQSAGTSYEQYF. In DNA form, the CDR3 reads TGTGCCAGCAGCCAATCTGCAGGTACCTCCTACGAGCAGTACTTC.

The chain links TRBV27 to TRBJ2-3; no definite D call. The germline gives CDR1 MNHEY, CDR2 SMNVEV (reference sequence). The CDR3 length is 12 residues. Trimming cost V 5 bases and J 1 base, with 4 bases left between them. DNA of the CDR3: TGTGCCAGCAGTCCGGGCACAGATACGCAGTATTTT. It encodes CASSPGTDTQYF.

The rearrangement joins TRBV19 to TRBJ2-7; 9 nucleotides match TRBD1. CDR3 length: 19 residues. CDR1 and CDR2 (germline): LNHDA, SQIVND (reference sequence). V lost 3 bases and J lost 4; bases outside the gene matches: 19. DNA for the CDR3: TGTGCCAGTAGTATGACCGGGACAGGGTCGGCCGGATCACGGTACGAGCAGTACTTC. Its translation is CASSMTGTGSAGSRYEQYF.

J is TRBJ1-2 and V is TRBV19; 7 bases fit TRBD1. Germline V gives CDR1 LNHDA, CDR2 SQIVND (reference sequence). The CDR3 has 15 residues. The J segment lost 4 bases and the V segment lost 6 bases, leaving 11 bases of the junction unmatched. CDR3 in DNA: TGTGCCAGTAGGCCTACAGGGGAGACTTCCTATGGCTACACCTTC. This codes for CASRPTGETSYGYTF. The entire variable domain, with the rest obtained from reference TRBV19 and TRBJ1-2, is as follows: DGGITQSPKYLFRKEGQNVTLSCEQNLNHDAMYWYRQDPGQGLRLIYYSQIVNDFQKGDIAEGYSVSREKKESFPLTVTSAQKNPTAFYLCASRPTGETSYGYTFGSGTRLTVV.

In this sample, this clone turned up once. The rearrangement joins TRBV5-1 to TRBJ2-3; TRBD2 matches at 7 bases. This CDR3 is 16 amino acids long. With V trimmed by 0 bases and J by 2 bases, 6 bases remained unmatched. The V gene's germline CDR1 is SGHRS and CDR2 YFSETQ. CDR3: CASSLGLAVPTDTQYF. The CDR3 region has the DNA TGCGCCAGCAGCTTGGGTCTAGCGGTACCCACAGATACGCAGTATTTT.

CDR3 nucleotides: TGTGCCAGCAGCCCAGGGACAGGGACCGGAAACACCATATATTTT. Protein product: CASSPGTGTGNTIYF. V is TRBV7-9 and J is TRBJ1-3; 9 bases are a match to TRBD1. CDR1 and CDR2 from the germline V gene are SEHNR and FQNEAQ (reference sequence). The V gene end was trimmed by 5 bases and the J gene end by 4 bases; junction bases not matched to a gene: 6. The CDR3 sequence is 15 residues long.

The CDR3 is CASSPRGNANYGYTF. CDR3 DNA: TGTGCCAGCAGCCCAAGGGGGAACGCTAACTATGGCTACACCTTC. This sequence joins TRBV28 and TRBJ1-2, with D possibly matching TRBD1 (6 bases). The CDR3 sequence is 15 residues long. Germline-derived CDR1 and CDR2 are MDHEN and SYDVKM. The V and J ends lost 6 bases and 0 bases respectively, with 14 bases between them.

The gene calls are TRBV30 and TRBJ1-2, with 7 bases lining up with TRBD1. V gave up 0 bases and J gave up 6 bases; unmatched junction bases: 13. This CDR3 has 16 residues. Germline V gives CDR1 GTSNPN, CDR2 SVGIG (reference sequence). In DNA, the CDR3 is TGTGCCTGGAGTGTCGGCTTTAGACAGGGATCTCATGGCTACACCTTC. Amino acid sequence: CAWSVGFRQGSHGYTF.

The V and J genes are TRBV6-5 and TRBJ1-2; 9 bases agree with TRBD1. CDR3 length: 15 residues. Germline V gene lookup returns CDR1 MNHEY and CDR2 SVGAGI. V shed 0 bases and J 6 bases; nucleotides not matched to a gene: 5. The CDR3 DNA reads TGTGCCAGCAGTTACTCTGGGACAGGGAGCAATGGCTACACCTTC. Amino acid sequence: CASSYSGTGSNGYTF.

The chain links TRBV6-5 to TRBJ2-3; 7 bases line up with TRBD1. The V segment lost 6 bases and the J segment 1 base; nucleotides outside the gene matches: 4. CDR3 length: 14 residues. Germline values: CDR1 MNHEY, CDR2 SVGAGI. The CDR3 spells CASRNDRGTDTQYF. The DNA of the CDR3 is TGTGCCAGCAGGAACGACAGGGGCACAGATACGCAGTATTTT.